These 5 T cell receptor beta chains came from one sample sequenced in a study of molecular identifiers for immune sequencing clone quantification. MiXCR, applied by TCRdb to the PCR reads, yields one record per CDR3 protein. This sample has hundreds of thousands of distinct CDR3 sequences; around 25% occur once, and the top ten carry 0.6% to 0.9%. Sequencing input: naive CD8+ T cells from blood, with Jurkat cell RNA spiked in. Subset: FACS-sorted CD8+CD4-CCR7+CD45RA+ naive T cells. All receptors derive from a human donor in good health. Some libraries in this study had Jurkat cell RNA spiked in.

This clonotype was picked up a small number of times. The chain uses TRBV10-1 and TRBJ2-7, with 8 bases that match TRBD2. The length of the CDR3 is 14 residues. Germline V gene sequence: CDR1 WNHNN, CDR2 SYGVQD (reference sequence). The V and J ends lost 4 bases and 2 bases, in that order; junction bases with no gene match: 4. The chain's CDR3 is CASSAAGGPYEQYF. The CDR3 DNA reads TGCGCCAGCAGTGCGGCGGGGGGCCCCTACGAGCAGTACTTC.

The sample holds a few counts of this clonotype. The chain couples TRBV10-3 to TRBJ2-7, with D perhaps matching TRBD1 (6 bases). CDR3 size: 15 residues. The ends were cut back, 2 bases at V and 3 bases at J, with 14 bases in the middle. The germline gives CDR1 ENHRY, CDR2 SYGVKD. The CDR3 sequence: CAISERAGANYEQYF. DNA for the CDR3: TGTGCCATCAGTGAGAGGGCAGGGGCGAACTACGAGCAGTACTTC.

This clonotype was observed at least ten times. The chain joins TRBV5-1 to TRBJ1-4; 8 positions match TRBD1. Looked up from germline, CDR1 is SGHRS and CDR2 is YFSETQ. The CDR3 covers 15 residues. The trim removed 0 bases at V and 7 bases at J, leaving 5 bases unmatched. The chain's CDR3 is CASSLAGQGFEKLFF. Here the CDR3 DNA reads TGCGCCAGCAGCTTGGCCGGACAGGGTTTTGAAAAACTGTTTTTT.

This clonotype was found many times. This chain connects TRBV4-2 to TRBJ2-6, with 8 positions matching TRBD2. The V segment lost 4 bases and the J segment 0 bases; nucleotides outside the gene matches: 8. Germline values: CDR1 LGHNA, CDR2 YNFKEQ. The CDR3 extends over 18 amino acids. The CDR3 DNA follows: TGTGCCAGCAGCCTCCTCCCGGGAGGGCCCTCTGGGGCCAACGTCCTGACTTTC. Translating it yields CASSLLPGGPSGANVLTF.

This chain joins TRBV7-9 and TRBJ2-2; D remains ambiguous. The germline V gene encodes CDR1 SEHNR and CDR2 FQNEAQ (reference sequence). The CDR3 contains 13 residues. Trimming cost V 4 bases and J 6 bases, with 9 bases left between them. The CDR3 nucleotides are TGTGCCAGCAGCTCAGGACCAGCCGGGGAGCTGTTTTTT. It yields the protein CASSSGPAGELFF. Variable domain in full (rest from reference TRBV7-9 and TRBJ2-2): DTGVSQNPRHKITKRGQNVTFRCDPISEHNRLYWYRQTLGQGPEFLTYFQNEAQLEKSRLLSDRFSAERPKGSFSTLEIQRTEQGDSAMYLCASSSGPAGELFFGEGSRLTVL.